The entry below gives a single T cell receptor beta chain sequence along with its context. This entry comes from a study of blood T cell repertoires in COVID-19. This CDR3 is built from 17 residues. Per the germline V gene, CDR1 is SGHTA and CDR2 is FQGTGA. V gave up 5 bases and J gave up 3 bases; unmatched junction bases: 13. The protocol was immunoSEQ multiplex PCR, while the TCRdb copy is restricted to in-frame clones and leaves out a portion. This table holds about 210,000 clones, 80% found once. Material for sequencing was PBMCs or T cells enriched from blood (not recorded which). This TCR came from a man aged 30 to 39 with acute COVID-19. The rearrangement links TRBV7-3 to TRBJ2-7; 10 bases align to TRBD1. CDR3 residues: CASSRFKPGQGLYEQYF. CDR3 sequence (DNA): TGTGCCAGCAGCCGATTCAAACCGGGACAGGGGCTCTACGAGCAGTACTTC.